The 2 T cell receptor beta chains given below trace back to one sample, sequenced in a study of radiation and T cells in renal cell carcinoma. Time point denoted: blood 4 weeks post-SBRT, at nephrectomy. Treatment here: 15 Gy SBRT to primary tumor, nephrectomy 4 weeks later. Clones were sequenced by immunoSEQ multiplex PCR, and TCRdb holds only the in-frame ones, with some missing. The sample records around 74,000 clones, around 78% being singletons. Sample: blood, taken from a patient whose treatment included radiotherapy and nephrectomy. These receptors originate from a woman aged 55-70 years with renal cell carcinoma.

For the CDR3, the DNA is TGTGCCAGCAGCGAGGACACCGGTGGGCTGTTTTTT. Translation: CASSEDTGGLFF. The chain is built from TRBV9 and TRBJ2-2; D possibly corresponds to TRBD1 (5 bases). The V gene lost 3 bases and the J gene lost 13 bases, with 13 bases spanning the gap. This CDR3 is 12 amino acids long. CDR1 is SGDLS, CDR2 YYNGEE, per germline.

This clone was detected a few times. The V and J genes are TRBV11-2 and TRBJ2-5; no firm D call. This CDR3 region has 12 residues. Germline values: CDR1 SGHAT, CDR2 FQNNGV. The germline V and J ends were trimmed by 5 bases and 7 bases, with 11 bases remaining between them. The CDR3 DNA reads as TGTGCCAGCAGCCTCTATGAACGGACCCAGTACTTC. Its protein is CASSLYERTQYF.